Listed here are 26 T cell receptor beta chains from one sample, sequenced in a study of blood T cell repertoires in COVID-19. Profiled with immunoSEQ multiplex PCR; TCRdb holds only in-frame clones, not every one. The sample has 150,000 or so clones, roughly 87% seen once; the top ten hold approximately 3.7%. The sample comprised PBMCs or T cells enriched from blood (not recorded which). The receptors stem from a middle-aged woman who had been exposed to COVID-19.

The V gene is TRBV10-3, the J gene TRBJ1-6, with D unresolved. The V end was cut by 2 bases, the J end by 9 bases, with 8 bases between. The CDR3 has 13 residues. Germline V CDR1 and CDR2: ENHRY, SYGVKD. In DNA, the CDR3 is TGTGCCATCAGTGAGGGAGACGGTTCACCCCTCCACTTT. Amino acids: CAISEGDGSPLHF.

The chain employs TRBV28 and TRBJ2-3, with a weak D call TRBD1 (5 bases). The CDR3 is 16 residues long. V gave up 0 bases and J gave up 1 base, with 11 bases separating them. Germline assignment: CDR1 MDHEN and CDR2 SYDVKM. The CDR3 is CASSLWQGPGTDTQYF. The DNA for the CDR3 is TGTGCCAGCAGTTTATGGCAGGGTCCAGGCACAGATACGCAGTATTTT.

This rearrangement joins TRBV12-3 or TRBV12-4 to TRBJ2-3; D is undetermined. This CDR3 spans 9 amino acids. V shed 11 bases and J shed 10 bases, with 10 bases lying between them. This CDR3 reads CASGSPQYF. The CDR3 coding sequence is TGTGCCTCGGGTTCTCCGCAGTATTTT.

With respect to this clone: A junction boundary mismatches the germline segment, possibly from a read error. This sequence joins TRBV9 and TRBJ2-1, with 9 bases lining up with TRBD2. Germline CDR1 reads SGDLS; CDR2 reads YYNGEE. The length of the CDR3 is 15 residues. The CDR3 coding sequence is TGTGCCAGCAGCGAGAGCGGGGGGCCCTACAATGGGCAGTTCTTC. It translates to CASSESGGPYNGQFF.

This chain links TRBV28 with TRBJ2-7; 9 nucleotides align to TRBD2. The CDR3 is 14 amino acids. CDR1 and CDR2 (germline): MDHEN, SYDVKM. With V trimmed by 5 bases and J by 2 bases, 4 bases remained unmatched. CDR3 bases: TGTGCCAGCAGTACTCAGCGGGGGGCCTACGAGCAGTACTTC. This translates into CASSTQRGAYEQYF.

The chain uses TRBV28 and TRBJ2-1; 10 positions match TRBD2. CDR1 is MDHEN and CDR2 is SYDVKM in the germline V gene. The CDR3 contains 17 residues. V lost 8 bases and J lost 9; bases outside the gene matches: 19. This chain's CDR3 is CASGGMVGTSVLSEQFF. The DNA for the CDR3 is TGTGCCAGCGGAGGGATGGTCGGGACTAGCGTGCTCTCTGAGCAGTTCTTC.

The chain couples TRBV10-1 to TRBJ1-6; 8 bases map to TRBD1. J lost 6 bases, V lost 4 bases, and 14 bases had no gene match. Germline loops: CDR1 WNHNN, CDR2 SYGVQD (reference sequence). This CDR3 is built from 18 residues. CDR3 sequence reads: CASSVRDRAGGGNSPLHF. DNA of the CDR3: TGCGCCAGCAGTGTGAGAGATCGGGCAGGGGGCGGTAATTCACCCCTCCACTTT.

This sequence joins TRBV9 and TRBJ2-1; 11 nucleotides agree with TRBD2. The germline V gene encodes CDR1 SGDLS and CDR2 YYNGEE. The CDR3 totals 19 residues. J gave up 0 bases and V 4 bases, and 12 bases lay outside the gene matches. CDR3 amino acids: CASSPRSTSGKYSYNEQFF. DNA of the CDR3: TGTGCCAGCAGCCCCCGCTCGACTAGCGGGAAATACTCCTACAATGAGCAGTTCTTC.

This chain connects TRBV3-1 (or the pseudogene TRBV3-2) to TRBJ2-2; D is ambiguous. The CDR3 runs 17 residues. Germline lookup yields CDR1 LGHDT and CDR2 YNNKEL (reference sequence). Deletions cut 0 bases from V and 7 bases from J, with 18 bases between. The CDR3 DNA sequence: TGTGCCAGCAGCCAAGAGGCCAGCGCGACCCGGCGCGGGGAGCTGTTTTTT. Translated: CASSQEASATRRGELFF.

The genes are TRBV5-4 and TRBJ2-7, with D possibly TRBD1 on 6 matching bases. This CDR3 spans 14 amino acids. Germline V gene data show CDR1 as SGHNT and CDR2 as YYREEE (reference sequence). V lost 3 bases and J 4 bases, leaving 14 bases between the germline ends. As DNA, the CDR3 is TGTGCCAGCAGCTACGAGACAGGCGTATACGAGCAGTACTTC. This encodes CASSYETGVYEQYF.

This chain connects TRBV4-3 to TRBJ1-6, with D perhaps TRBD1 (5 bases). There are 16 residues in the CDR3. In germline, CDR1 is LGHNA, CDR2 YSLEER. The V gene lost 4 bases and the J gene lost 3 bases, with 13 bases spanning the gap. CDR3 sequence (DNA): TGCGCCAGCAGCCGCTACCACGGGGGCTATAATTCACCCCTCCACTTT. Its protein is CASSRYHGGYNSPLHF.

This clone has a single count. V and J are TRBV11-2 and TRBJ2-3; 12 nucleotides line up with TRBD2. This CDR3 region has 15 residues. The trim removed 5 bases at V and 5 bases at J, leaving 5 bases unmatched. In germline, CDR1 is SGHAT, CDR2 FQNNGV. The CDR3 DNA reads TGTGCCAGCAGCCTAGCGGGAGGGAGTTTAGATACGCAGTATTTT. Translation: CASSLAGGSLDTQYF.

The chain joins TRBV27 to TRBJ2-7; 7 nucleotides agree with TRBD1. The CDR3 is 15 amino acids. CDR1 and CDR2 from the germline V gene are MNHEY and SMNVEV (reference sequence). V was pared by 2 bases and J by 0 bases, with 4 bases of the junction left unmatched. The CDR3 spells CASSLGQASSYEQYF. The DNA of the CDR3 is TGTGCCAGCAGTTTAGGACAGGCTAGCTCCTACGAGCAGTACTTC.

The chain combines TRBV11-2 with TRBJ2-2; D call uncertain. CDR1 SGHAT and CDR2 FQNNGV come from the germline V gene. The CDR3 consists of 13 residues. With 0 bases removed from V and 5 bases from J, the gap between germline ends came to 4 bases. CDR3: CASSLERTGELFF. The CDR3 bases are TGTGCCAGCAGCTTAGAACGGACCGGGGAGCTGTTTTTT.

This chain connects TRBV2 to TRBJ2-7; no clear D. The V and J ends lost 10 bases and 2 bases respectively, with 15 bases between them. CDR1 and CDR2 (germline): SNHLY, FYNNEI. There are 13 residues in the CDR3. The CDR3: CAIVPATPYEQYF. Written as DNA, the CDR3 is TGTGCCATTGTTCCCGCTACGCCCTACGAGCAGTACTTC.

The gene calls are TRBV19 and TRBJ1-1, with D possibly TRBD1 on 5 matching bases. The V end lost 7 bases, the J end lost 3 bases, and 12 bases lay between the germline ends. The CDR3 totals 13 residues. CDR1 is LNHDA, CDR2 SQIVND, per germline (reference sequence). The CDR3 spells CASKGHLYTEAFF. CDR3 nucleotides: TGTGCCAGTAAGGGGCATCTCTACACTGAAGCTTTCTTT.

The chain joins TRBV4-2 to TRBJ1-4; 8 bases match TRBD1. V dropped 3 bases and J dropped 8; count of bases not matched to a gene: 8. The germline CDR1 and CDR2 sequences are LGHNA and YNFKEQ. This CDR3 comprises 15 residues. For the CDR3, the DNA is TGTGCCAGCAGCCAGAACCAGGGGGCAGGGGAAAAACTGTTTTTT. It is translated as CASSQNQGAGEKLFF.

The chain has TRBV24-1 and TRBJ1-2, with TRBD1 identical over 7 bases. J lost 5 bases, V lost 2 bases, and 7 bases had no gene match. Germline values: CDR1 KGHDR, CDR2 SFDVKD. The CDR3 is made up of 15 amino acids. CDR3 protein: CATSDSRQGGYGYTF. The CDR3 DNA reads TGTGCCACCAGTGATTCCCGGCAGGGGGGTTATGGCTACACCTTC.

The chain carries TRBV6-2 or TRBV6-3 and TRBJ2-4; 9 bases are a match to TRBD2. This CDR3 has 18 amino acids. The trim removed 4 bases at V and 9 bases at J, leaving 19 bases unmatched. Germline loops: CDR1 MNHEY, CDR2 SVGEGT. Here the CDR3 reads CASSLTMAGGLTGGIQYF. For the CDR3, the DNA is TGTGCCAGCAGTTTAACTATGGCGGGGGGGCTAACAGGAGGCATTCAGTACTTC.

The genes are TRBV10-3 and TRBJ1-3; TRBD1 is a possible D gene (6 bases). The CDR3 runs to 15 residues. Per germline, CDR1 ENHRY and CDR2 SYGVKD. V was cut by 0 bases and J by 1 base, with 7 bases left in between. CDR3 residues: CAISESRGSGNTIYF. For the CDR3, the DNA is TGTGCCATCAGTGAGTCCAGGGGTTCTGGAAACACCATATATTTT.

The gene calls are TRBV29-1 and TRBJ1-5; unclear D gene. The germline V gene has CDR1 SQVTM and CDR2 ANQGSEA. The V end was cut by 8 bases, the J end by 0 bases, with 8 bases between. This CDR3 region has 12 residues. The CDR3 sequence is CSFQDSNQPQHF. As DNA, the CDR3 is TGCAGCTTTCAGGATAGCAATCAGCCCCAGCATTTT.

The CDR3: CASSIWDRNYGYTF. The CDR3 DNA is TGTGCCAGTAGTATCTGGGACAGGAACTATGGCTACACCTTC. This chain connects TRBV19 to TRBJ1-2; the match to TRBD1 covers 8 bases. CDR1 and CDR2 (germline): LNHDA, SQIVND (reference sequence). CDR3 length equals 14 residues. The junction had 2 bases not matched to a gene; V was cut back by 3 bases and J by 2 bases.

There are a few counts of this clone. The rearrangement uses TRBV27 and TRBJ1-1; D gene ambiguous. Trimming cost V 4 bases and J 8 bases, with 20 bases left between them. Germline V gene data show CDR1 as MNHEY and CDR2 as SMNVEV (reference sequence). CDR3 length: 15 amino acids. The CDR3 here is CASSSTSEGRWEAFF. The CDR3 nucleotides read TGTGCCAGCAGTTCGACGTCGGAGGGCAGATGGGAAGCTTTCTTT.

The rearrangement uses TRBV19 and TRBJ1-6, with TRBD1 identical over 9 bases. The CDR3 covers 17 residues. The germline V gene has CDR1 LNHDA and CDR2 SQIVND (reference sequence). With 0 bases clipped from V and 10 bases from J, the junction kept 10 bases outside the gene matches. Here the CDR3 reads CASSIERGGTGMSPLHF. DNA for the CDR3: TGTGCCAGTAGTATAGAGAGAGGAGGGACAGGGATGTCACCCCTCCACTTT.

CDR3 DNA: TGTGCCAGCAACCTTGGCAGGGTCTCTGGAAACACCATATATTTT. Protein sequence: CASNLGRVSGNTIYF. The chain carries TRBV5-6 and TRBJ1-3, with D possibly matching TRBD1 (5 bases). CDR1 and CDR2 from the germline V gene are SGHDT and YYEEEE. The CDR3 extends over 15 amino acids. V was pared by 6 bases and J by 0 bases, with 13 bases between.

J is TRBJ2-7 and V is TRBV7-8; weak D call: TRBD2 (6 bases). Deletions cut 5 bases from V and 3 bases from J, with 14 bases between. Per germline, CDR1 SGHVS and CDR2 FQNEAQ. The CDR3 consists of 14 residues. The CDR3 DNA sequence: TGTGCCAGCAGCACGCGGGACTCGGGCTACGAGCAGTACTTC. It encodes CASSTRDSGYEQYF. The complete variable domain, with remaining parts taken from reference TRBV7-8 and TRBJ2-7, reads GAGVSQSPRYKVAKRGQDVALRCDPISGHVSLFWYQQALGQGPEFLTYFQNEAQLDKSGLPSDRFFAERPEGSVSTLKIQRTQQEDSAVYLCASSTRDSGYEQYFGPGTRLTVT.